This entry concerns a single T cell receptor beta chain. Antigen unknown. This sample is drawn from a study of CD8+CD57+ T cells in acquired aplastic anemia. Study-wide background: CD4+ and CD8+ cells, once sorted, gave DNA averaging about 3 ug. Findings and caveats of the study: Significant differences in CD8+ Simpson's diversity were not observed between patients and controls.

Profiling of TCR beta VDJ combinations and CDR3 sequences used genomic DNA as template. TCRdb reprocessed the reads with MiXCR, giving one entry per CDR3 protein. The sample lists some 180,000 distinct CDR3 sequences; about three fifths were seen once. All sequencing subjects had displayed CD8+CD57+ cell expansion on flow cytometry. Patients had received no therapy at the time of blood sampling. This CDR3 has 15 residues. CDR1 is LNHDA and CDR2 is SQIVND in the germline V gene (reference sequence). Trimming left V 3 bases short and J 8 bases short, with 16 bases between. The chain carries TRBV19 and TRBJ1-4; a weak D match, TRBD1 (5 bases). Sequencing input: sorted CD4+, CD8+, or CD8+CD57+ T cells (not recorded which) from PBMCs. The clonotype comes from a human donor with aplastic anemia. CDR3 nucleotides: TGTGCCAGTAGTATGGGAAGGGGACGGGGCGAAAAACTGTTTTTT. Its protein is CASSMGRGRGEKLFF.